What follows is one TCR beta chain and its context. It has no known antigen specificity. No base-level quality is on record; no much larger clone is a single base apart. This sample was taken from a study of CD8 T cells in Susac syndrome (dated by TCRdb to the late 2010s). Some background on the complete study: Of the Susac syndrome patients who were sequenced, about eight were in clinical remission while more than five had clinically active disease. At blood withdrawal, Susac syndrome patients were therapy-naive, treated with corticosteroids (with IVIg additionally given to some), or treated with IVIg alone. Repertoire sequencing was used to test whether CD8+ T cell activation and differentiation in Susac syndrome was antigen driven.

RNA was extracted with the RNeasy kit and roughly 0.45 to 1 ug was reverse transcribed using random hexamers. The immunoSEQ multiplex PCR assay, covering 54 Vbeta and 13 Jbeta segments, was used to amplify TCR beta CDR3 regions. To correct PCR amplification bias, a synthetic template baseline was used for both primer optimization and computational correction. The study's own analysis went as follows. Reads were annotated to V, D and J genes per IMGT and analyzed with immunoSEQ Analyzer, keeping only productive sequences. Clonality was calculated as one minus the Shannon entropy normalized by log2 of the number of productive unique sequences. For each patient and control, public and private clones were evaluated within the 100 most prevalent clones. Clones were defined as Susac-specific if absent from the healthy and MS cohorts, from 900 to 1,200 published viral clones and from other ImmuneACCESS disease sequences. TCRdb cleaned the public reads at Q25 with fastp, built clones with MiXCR and kept in-frame beta chains. Under each unique CDR3 protein, matching rows form one entry showing the most common genes and DNA. Clone size and V and J calls follow TCRdb, not the original study. For this sample the table gives some 150,000 distinct CDR3 sequences, of which approximately 95% were detected only once. About 0.16% of the sample lies in the top ten.

Findings and caveats that apply to the study as a whole: The CD4+ T cell repertoire of patients with Susac syndrome showed no detectable clonal expansion. The number of individuals in the TCR sequencing and HLA analysis was recognized as being relatively small.

Taken from cysteine to phenylalanine, the CDR3 has 14 residues. The DNA shown is the 42-base CDR3, in frame from base 1. V lost 0 bases and J lost 12 bases, and the count of bases not matched to a germline gene is 11. CDR1 and CDR2, per the germline V gene (reference sequence), are DFQATT and SNEGSKA. Peripheral blood CD8+ and CD4+ T cells from healthy donors, Susac syndrome patients and multiple sclerosis patients were profiled by high-throughput TCR beta sequencing. The Susac syndrome patients fulfilled recently defined diagnostic criteria for either definite or probable disease. Bulk CD8+ and CD4+ T cells were purified magnetically by negative isolation, whereas CD8+ TEMRA cells were enriched by FACS. Blood was collected in EDTA tubes and processed within 24 hours, with PBMCs isolated through density gradient centrifugation. PBMCs destined for TCR sequencing were cryopreserved in liquid nitrogen and later thawed in a 37 °C water bath. The sorted or isolated CD4+, CD8+ and CD8+ TEMRA cells reached a purity of at least 90%.

The specimen sequenced was CD4+ T cells from PBMCs. The V gene is TRBV20-1 and the J gene is TRBJ2-1; 7 central bases correspond to TRBD2. The receptor's source is a human donor with Susac syndrome. This receptor carries the CDR3 CSAREGGTANRQFF. The DNA sequence is TGCAGTGCTAGAGAGGGGGGGACGGCGAACCGGCAGTTCTTC.